Here is one TCR beta chain with its context. Its antigen is unknown. The sample comes from a study of post-analysis software for immune sequencing data. Turning to the study itself: Both relapsing-remitting and secondary progressive multiple sclerosis featured among the disease courses, as did progressive-relapsing multiple sclerosis. The study, taken as a whole, reports: Strong co-clustering by F measure linked samples that shared a preparation batch. Multiple sclerosis patients had significantly lower normalized Chao1 diversity than controls. Compared with controls, patients had more of about 5 TRBV segments, including TRBV5-6, TRBV5-1 and TRBV20-1.

The CDR3 is 14 residues long. Unique molecular identifiers featured in each of the TCR beta cDNA libraries. One entry per CDR3 protein, called by TCRdb with MiXCR from the PCR reads. The top ten clones hold around 10% of a sample with fewer than 600,000 distinct CDR3 sequences, approximately 46% of them seen once. The clonotype comes from a girl between 10 and 17 years old with multiple sclerosis. V gene TRBV12-3 or TRBV12-4 combines with J gene TRBJ2-5, with D tentatively TRBD1 or TRBD2 (5 bases each). With the DNA end fitting TRBJ2-7 better, the J assignment may be wrong. Sequenced sample: blood. CDR3 bases: TGTGCCAGCAGTCGGGCCTTAGAGGGGTACGAGCAGTACTTC. Its translation: CASSRALEGYEQYF.